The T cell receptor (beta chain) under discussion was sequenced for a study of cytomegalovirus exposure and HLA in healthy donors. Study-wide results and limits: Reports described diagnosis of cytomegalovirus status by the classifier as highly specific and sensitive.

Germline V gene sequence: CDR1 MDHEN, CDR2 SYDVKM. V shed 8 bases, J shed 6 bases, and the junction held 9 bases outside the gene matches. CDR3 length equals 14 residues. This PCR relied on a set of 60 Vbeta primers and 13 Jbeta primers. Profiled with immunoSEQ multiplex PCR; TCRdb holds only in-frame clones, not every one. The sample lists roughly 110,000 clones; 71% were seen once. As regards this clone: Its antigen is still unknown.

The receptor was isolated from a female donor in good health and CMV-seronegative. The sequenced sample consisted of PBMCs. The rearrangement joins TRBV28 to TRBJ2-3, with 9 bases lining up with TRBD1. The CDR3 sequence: CASQRDRAGDTQYF. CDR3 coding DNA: TGTGCCAGCCAGAGGGACAGGGCAGGCGATACGCAGTATTTT.